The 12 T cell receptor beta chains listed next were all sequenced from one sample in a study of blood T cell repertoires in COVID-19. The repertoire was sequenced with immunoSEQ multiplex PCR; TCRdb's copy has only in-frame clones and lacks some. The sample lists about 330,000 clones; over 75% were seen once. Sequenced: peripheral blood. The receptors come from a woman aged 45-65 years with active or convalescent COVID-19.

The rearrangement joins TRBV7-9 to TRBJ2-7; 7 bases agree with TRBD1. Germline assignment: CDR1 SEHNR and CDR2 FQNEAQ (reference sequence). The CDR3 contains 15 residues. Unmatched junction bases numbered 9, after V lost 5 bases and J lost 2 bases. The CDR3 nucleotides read TGTGCCAGCAGCCCGGGACAGAACATTCCCTACGAGCAGTACTTC. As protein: CASSPGQNIPYEQYF. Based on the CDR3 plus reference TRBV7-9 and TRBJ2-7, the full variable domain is DTGVSQNPRHKITKRGQNVTFRCDPISEHNRLYWYRQTLGQGPEFLTYFQNEAQLEKSRLLSDRFSAERPKGSFSTLEIQRTEQGDSAMYLCASSPGQNIPYEQYFGPGTRLTVT.

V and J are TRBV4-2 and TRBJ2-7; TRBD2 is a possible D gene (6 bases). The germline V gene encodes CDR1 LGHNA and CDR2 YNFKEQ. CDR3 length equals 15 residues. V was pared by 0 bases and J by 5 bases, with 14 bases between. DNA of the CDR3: TGTGCCAGCAGCCAAGAAGGCGGGGCAATGAACGAGCAGTACTTC. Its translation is CASSQEGGAMNEQYF.

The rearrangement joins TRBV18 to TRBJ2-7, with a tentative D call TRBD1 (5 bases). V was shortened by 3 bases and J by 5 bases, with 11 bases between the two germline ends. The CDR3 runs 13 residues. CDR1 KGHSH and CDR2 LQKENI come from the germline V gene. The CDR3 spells CASSPGPQHEQYF. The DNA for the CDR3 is TGTGCCAGCTCACCGGGGCCCCAACACGAGCAGTACTTC.

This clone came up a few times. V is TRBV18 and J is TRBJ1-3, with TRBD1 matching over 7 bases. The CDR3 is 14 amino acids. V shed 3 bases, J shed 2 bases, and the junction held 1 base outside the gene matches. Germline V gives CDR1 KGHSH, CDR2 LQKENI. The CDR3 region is CASSPTGTGNTIYF. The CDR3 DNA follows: TGTGCCAGCTCACCGACAGGGACTGGAAACACCATATATTTT.

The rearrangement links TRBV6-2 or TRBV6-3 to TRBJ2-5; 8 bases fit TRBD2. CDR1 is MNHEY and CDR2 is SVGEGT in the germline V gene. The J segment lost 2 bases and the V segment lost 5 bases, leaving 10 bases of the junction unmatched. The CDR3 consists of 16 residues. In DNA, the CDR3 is TGTGCCAGCAGTCCGTCCCGCGGGAGGTTACAAGAGACCCAGTACTTC. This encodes CASSPSRGRLQETQYF.

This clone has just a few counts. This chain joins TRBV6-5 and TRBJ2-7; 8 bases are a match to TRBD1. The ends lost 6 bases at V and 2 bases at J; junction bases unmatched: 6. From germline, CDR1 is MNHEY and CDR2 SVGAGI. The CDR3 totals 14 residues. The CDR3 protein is CASRGAGGPYEQYF. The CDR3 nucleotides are TGTGCCAGCAGGGGGGCAGGGGGCCCCTACGAGCAGTACTTC.

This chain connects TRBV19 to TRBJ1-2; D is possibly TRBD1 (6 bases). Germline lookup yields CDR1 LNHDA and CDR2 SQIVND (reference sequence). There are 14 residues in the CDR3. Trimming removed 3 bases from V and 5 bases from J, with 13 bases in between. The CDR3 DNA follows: TGTGCCAGTAGTATGACGGGGGGCGCTTATGGCTACACCTTC. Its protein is CASSMTGGAYGYTF.

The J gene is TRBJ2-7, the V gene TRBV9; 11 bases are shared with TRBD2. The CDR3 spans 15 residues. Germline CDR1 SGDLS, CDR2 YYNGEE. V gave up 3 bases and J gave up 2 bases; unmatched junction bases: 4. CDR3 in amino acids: CASSALSGGAYEQYF. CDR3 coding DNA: TGTGCCAGCAGCGCACTTAGCGGGGGGGCCTACGAGCAGTACTTC.

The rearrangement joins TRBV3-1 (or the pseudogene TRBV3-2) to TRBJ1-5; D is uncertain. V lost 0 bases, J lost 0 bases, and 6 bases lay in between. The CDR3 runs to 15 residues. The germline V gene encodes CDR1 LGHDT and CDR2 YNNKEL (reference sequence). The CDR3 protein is CASSQDPGSNQPQHF. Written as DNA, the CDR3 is TGTGCCAGCAGCCAAGATCCCGGTAGCAATCAGCCCCAGCATTTT.

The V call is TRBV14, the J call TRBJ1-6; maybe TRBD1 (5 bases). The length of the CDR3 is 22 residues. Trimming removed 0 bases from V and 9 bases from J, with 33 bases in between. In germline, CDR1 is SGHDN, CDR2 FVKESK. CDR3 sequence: CASSQESLWQGRPDLDFSPLHF. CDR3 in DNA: TGTGCCAGCAGCCAAGAATCTCTATGGCAGGGTAGACCCGACTTGGATTTTTCACCCCTCCACTTT.

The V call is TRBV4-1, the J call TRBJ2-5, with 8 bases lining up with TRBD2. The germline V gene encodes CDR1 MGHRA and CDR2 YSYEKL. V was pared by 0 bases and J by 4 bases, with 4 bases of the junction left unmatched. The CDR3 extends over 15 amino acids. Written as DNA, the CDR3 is TGCGCCAGCAGCCAAGATCCCCTAGCGGGAGAGACCCAGTACTTC. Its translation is CASSQDPLAGETQYF.

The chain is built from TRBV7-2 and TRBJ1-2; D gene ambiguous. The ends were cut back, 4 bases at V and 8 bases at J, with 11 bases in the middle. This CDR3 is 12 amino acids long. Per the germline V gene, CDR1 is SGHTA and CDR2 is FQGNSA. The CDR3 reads CASSSDFWGYTF. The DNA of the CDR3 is TGTGCCAGCAGCTCGGACTTTTGGGGCTACACCTTC.